A single sample is the source of the 6 T cell receptor beta chains below, sequenced in a study of beta chain features in type 1 diabetes. The sequenced template was cDNA made from the entire isolated RNA. Clones were read by immunoSEQ multiplex PCR, and TCRdb kept only the in-frame ones, dropping some. The sample holds 860,000 or so clones, around a sixth seen once. The source material was naive CD4+ T cells from blood. Receptors were obtained from a woman aged 18-29 years in good health.

This clone came up a few times. This chain links TRBV4-2 with TRBJ2-5; 9 positions match TRBD2. The V segment lost 0 bases and the J segment 3 bases; nucleotides outside the gene matches: 5. There are 16 residues in the CDR3. Per the germline V gene, CDR1 is LGHNA and CDR2 is YNFKEQ. CDR3 nucleotide sequence: TGTGCCAGCAGCCAAGATTGGTCTAGCGGGAAAGAGACCCAGTACTTC. This encodes CASSQDWSSGKETQYF.

The table lists this clone with a few counts. V usage is TRBV5-6 and J usage is TRBJ2-5; D possibly matches TRBD1 or TRBD2 (7 bases each). Trimming removed 6 bases at V and 5 bases at J, with 14 bases between. Germline-derived CDR1 and CDR2 are SGHDT and YYEEEE. The CDR3 runs 13 residues. The chain's CDR3 is CASTPRGGETQYF. The CDR3 nucleotides read TGTGCCAGCACCCCCAGGGGGGGCGAGACCCAGTACTTC.

This CDR3 is CASRVGQTYEQYF. In DNA form, the CDR3 reads TGTGCCAGCAGGGTCGGCCAGACCTACGAGCAGTACTTC. The chain recombines TRBV28 with TRBJ2-5; D is unclear. With the DNA end fitting TRBJ2-7 better, the J assignment may be wrong. Germline-derived CDR1 and CDR2 are MDHEN and SYDVKM. CDR3 length equals 13 residues.

The chain uses TRBV25-1 and TRBJ1-6, with D unclear. This CDR3 contains 16 residues. Trimming removed 2 bases from V and 6 bases from J, with 14 bases in between. Germline V gene lookup returns CDR1 MGHDK and CDR2 SYGVNS. CDR3 amino acids: CASSEPGALLNSPLHF. The CDR3 region has the DNA TGTGCCAGCAGTGAACCCGGAGCCCTACTTAATTCACCCCTCCACTTT.

With regard to this clone: Within the sample, other DNA sequences also encode this same CDR3. The V and J genes are TRBV5-1 and TRBJ1-5; D is ambiguous. The CDR3 extends over 14 amino acids. Trimming left V 2 bases short and J 2 bases short, with 8 bases between. From germline, CDR1 is SGHRS and CDR2 YFSETQ. CDR3 region: CASSFGTGNQPQHF. Here the CDR3 DNA reads TGCGCCAGCAGCTTCGGTACCGGCAATCAGCCCCAGCATTTT.

There are a few counts of this clone. The same CDR3 is also encoded by other DNA sequences in this sample. This chain connects TRBV5-4 to TRBJ2-1, with 10 bases identical to TRBD2. V shed 2 bases, J shed 0 bases, and the junction held 2 bases outside the gene matches. CDR1 is SGHNT, CDR2 YYREEE, per germline (reference sequence). The CDR3 sequence is 16 residues long. CDR3: CASSLPSGSSYNEQFF. In DNA, the CDR3 is TGTGCCAGCAGCTTACCTAGCGGGAGCTCCTACAATGAGCAGTTCTTC. Variable domain in full (rest from reference TRBV5-4 and TRBJ2-1): ETGVTQSPTHLIKTRGQQVTLRCSSQSGHNTVSWYQQALGQGPQFIFQYYREEENGRGNFPPRFSGLQFPNYSSELNVNALELDDSALYLCASSLPSGSSYNEQFFGPGTRLTVL.